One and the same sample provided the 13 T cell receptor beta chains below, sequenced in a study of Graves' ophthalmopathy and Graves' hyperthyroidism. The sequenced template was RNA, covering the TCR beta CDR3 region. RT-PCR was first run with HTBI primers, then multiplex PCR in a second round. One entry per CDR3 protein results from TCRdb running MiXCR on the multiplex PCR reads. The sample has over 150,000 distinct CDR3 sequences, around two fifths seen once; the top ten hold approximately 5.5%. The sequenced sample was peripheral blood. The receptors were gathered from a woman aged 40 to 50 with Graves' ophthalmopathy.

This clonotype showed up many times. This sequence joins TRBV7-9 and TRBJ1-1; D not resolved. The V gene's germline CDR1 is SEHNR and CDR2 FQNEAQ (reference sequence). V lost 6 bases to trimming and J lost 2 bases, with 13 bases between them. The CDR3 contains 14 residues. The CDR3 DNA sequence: TGTGCCAGCAGTCCGGACCGCGACAACACTGAAGCTTTCTTT. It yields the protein CASSPDRDNTEAFF.

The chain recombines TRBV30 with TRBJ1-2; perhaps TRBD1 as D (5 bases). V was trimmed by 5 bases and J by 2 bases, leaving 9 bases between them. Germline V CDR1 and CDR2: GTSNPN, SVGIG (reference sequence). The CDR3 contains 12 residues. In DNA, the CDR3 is TGTGCCTGGGTGGGGGGGAACTATGGCTACACCTTC. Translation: CAWVGGNYGYTF.

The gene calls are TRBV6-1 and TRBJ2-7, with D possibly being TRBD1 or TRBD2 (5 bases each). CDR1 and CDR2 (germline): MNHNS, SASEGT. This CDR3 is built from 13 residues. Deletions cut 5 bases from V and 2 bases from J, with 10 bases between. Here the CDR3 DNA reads TGTGCCAGCAGTAGGGACGCAGCCTACGAGCAGTACTTC. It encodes CASSRDAAYEQYF.

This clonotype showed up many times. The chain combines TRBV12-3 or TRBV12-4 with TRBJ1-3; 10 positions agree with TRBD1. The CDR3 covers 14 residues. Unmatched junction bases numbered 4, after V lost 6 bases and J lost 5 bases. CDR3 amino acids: CASRQDRGRNTIYF. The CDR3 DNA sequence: TGTGCCAGCAGACAAGACAGGGGGCGAAACACCATATATTTT.

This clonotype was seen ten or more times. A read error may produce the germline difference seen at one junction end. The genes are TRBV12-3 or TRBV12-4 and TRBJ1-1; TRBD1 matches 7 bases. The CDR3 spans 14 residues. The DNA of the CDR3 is TGTACCAGCAGTATGACAGGGAAAAGCACTGAAGCTTTCTTT. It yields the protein CTSSMTGKSTEAFF.

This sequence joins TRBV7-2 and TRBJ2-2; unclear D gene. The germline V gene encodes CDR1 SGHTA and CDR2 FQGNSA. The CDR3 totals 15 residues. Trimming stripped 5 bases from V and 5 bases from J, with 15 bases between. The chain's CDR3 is CASSQGPPRTGELFF. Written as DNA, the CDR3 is TGTGCCAGCAGCCAAGGTCCACCGCGGACCGGGGAGCTGTTTTTT.

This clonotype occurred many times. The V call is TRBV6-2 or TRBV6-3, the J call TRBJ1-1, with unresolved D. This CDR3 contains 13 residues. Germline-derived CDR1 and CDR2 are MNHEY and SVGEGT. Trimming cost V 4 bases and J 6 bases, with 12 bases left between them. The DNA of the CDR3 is TGTGCCAGCAGTTCCGGACCTCACCCTGAAGCTTTCTTT. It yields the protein CASSSGPHPEAFF.

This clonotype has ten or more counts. The CDR3 sequence: CSARGLEGSPLHF. DNA of the CDR3: TGCAGTGCTAGGGGACTGGAGGGTTCACCCCTCCACTTT. This sequence joins TRBV20-1 and TRBJ1-6; possible D gene TRBD1, 5 bases. V was trimmed by 3 bases and J by 9 bases, leaving 12 bases between them. The V gene's germline CDR1 is DFQATT and CDR2 SNEGSKA (reference sequence). The CDR3 contains 13 residues.

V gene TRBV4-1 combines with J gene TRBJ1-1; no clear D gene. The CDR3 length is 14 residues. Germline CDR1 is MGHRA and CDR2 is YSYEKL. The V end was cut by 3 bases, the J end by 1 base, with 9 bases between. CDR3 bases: TGCGCCAGCAGCCAGCCCAACTGGAACACTGAAGCTTTCTTT. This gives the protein CASSQPNWNTEAFF.

CDR3 nucleotides: TGTGCCAGCAGTTTAAATGCGGGGGAACAGCCCCAGCATTTT. It encodes CASSLNAGEQPQHF. The J gene is TRBJ1-5, the V gene TRBV12-3 or TRBV12-4; TRBD1 might be the D (5 bases). Trimming removed 2 bases at V and 7 bases at J, with 12 bases between. This CDR3 has 14 amino acids.

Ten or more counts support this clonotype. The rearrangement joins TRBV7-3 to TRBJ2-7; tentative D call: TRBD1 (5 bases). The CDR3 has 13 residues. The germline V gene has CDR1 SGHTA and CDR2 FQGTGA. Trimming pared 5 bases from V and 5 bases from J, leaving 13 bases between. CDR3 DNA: TGTGCCAGCAGCGCGACCGTCAGGGACGAGCAGTACTTC. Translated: CASSATVRDEQYF.

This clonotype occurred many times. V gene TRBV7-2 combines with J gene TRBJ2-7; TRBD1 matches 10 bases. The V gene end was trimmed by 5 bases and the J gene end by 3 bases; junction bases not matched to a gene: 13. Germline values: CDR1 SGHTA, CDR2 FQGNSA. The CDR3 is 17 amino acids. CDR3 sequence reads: CASSPTAGQGKSYEQYF. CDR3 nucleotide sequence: TGTGCCAGCAGCCCTACAGCGGGACAGGGGAAGAGCTACGAGCAGTACTTC.

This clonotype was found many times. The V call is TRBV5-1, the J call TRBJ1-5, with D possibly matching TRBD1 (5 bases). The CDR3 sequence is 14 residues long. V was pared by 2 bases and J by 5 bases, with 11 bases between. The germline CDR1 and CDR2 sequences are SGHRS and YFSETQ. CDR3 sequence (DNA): TGCGCCAGCAGCTTTGGGGGGGTTGATCAGCCCCAGCATTTT. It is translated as CASSFGGVDQPQHF.